This TCR beta chain was documented in a study of T cell repertoires in cytomegalovirus infection. The overall study: The study used recently identified HLA-C-restricted and well-studied HLA-B-restricted CMV epitopes. Indications of both CMV infection and matching HLA type were provided by public TCR beta signatures. Study-level findings and limits: Frequencies of public TCR beta families were cumulated, and this identified carriers of CMV plus the relevant HLA. The study found HLA-C-restricted CMV-specific TCR beta clonotypes dominating the ex vivo response.

As regards this clonotype: Its antigen is not known.

TCRdb reprocessed the reads with MiXCR, giving one entry per CDR3 protein. The profile shows tens of thousands of distinct CDR3 sequences, around 20% of them singletons. This CDR3 is 14 amino acids long. The V end was cut by 0 bases, the J end by 8 bases, with 13 bases between. CDR1 and CDR2 from the germline V gene are SGHVS and FQNEAQ. The chain couples TRBV7-8 to TRBJ1-2; D unclear. The sequenced sample was CD8+ T cells from cultured PBMCs, obtained from culture after CMV antigen stimulation. The receptor was isolated from a human donor in good health (CMV status not recorded). Some clones in this sample may be carry-over from other donors' samples. The CDR3 DNA reads as TGTGCCAGCAGCTTAGCGACCGGCCCGAGGGGCTACACCTTC. This gives the protein CASSLATGPRGYTF.